This T cell receptor beta chain stems from a study of beta chain features in type 1 diabetes. Study summary: No age, gender or cell yield differences were seen between patients and healthy donors. Study-wide results and limits: Shorter templates might be favored by PCR, equally in patients and controls. Type 1 diabetes patients showed fewer insertions and more deletions at VDJ junctions.

Remarks on this clone: What it binds is not known.

Reverse transcribing all isolated RNA meant expressed TCRB transcripts were sequenced. TCRdb's table, derived via immunoSEQ multiplex PCR, lists solely in-frame clones and lacks some. In the table there are approximately 400,000 clones, approximately 15% of which are singletons. Material: naive CD4+ T cells from blood. This TCR was sampled from a woman aged 18 to 35 in good health.

CDR3 in amino acids: CASTEQGGGETQYF. In DNA, the CDR3 is TGTGCCAGCACGGAACAGGGTGGGGGAGAGACCCAGTACTTC. The gene calls are TRBV2 and TRBJ2-5, with a possible D match to TRBD1 (6 bases). CDR1 SNHLY and CDR2 FYNNEI come from the germline V gene. The CDR3 is made up of 14 amino acids. The ends were cut back, 7 bases at V and 4 bases at J, with 16 bases in the middle. The full variable domain, with the rest looked up from reference TRBV2 and TRBJ2-5, is EPEVTQTPSHQVTQMGQEVILRCVPISNHLYFYWYRQILGQKVEFLVSFYNNEISEKSEIFDDQFSVERPDGSNFTLKIRSTKLEDSAMYFCASTEQGGGETQYFGPGTRLLVL.